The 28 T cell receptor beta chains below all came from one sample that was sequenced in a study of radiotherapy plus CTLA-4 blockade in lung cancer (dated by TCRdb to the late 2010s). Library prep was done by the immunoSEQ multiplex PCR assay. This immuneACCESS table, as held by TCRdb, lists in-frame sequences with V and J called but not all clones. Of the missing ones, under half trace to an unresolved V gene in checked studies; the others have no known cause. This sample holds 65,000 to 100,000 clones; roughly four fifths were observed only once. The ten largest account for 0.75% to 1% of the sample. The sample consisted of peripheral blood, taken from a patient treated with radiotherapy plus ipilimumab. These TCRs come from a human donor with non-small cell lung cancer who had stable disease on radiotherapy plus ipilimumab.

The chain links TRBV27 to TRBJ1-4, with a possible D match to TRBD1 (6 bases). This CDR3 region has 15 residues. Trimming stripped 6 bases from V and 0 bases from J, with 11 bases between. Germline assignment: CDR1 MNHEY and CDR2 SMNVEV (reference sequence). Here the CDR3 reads CASRQGLATNEKLFF. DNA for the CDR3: TGTGCCAGCAGGCAGGGGCTTGCAACTAATGAAAAACTGTTTTTT.

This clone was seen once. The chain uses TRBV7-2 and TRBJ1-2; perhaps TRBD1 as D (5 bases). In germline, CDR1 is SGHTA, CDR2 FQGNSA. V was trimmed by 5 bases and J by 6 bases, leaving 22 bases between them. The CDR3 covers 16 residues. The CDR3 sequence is CASSPSGDPRWDGYTF. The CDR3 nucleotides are TGTGCCAGCAGCCCCAGTGGGGACCCCCGGTGGGATGGCTACACCTTC.

As DNA, the CDR3 is TGCAGTGCTAGTCTGCTACGCGAGCAGTACTTC. It encodes CSASLLREQYF. The chain is built from TRBV20-1 and TRBJ2-7; D remains unclear. Germline V gene data show CDR1 as DFQATT and CDR2 as SNEGSKA (reference sequence). Between the trimmed V and J ends, which lost 3 bases and 6 bases, there was a span of 9 bases. The CDR3 has 11 amino acids.

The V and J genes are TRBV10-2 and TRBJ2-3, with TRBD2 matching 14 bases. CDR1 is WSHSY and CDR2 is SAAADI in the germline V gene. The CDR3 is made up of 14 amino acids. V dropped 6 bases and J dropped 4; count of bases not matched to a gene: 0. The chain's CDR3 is CASRTSGRADTQYF. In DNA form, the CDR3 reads TGCGCCAGCAGGACTAGCGGGAGGGCAGATACGCAGTATTTT.

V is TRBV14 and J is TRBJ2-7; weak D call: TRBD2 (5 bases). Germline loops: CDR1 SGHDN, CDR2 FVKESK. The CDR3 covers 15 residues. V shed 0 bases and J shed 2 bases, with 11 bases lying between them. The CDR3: CASSQDVGMAYEQYF. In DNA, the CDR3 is TGTGCCAGCAGCCAAGACGTCGGGATGGCCTACGAGCAGTACTTC.

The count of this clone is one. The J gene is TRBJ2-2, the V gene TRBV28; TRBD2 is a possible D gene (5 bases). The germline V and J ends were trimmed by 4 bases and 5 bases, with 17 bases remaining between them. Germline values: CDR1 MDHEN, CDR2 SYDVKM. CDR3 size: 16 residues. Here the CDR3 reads CASSSQMSGRTGELFF. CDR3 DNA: TGTGCCAGCAGTTCCCAAATGAGCGGAAGAACCGGGGAGCTGTTTTTT.

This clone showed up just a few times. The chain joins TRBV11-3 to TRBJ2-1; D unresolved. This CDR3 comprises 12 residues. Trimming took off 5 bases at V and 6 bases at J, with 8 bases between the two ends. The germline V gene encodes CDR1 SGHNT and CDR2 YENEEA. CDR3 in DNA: TGTGCCAGCAGCCCCCCCGGCAATGAGCAGTTCTTC. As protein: CASSPPGNEQFF.

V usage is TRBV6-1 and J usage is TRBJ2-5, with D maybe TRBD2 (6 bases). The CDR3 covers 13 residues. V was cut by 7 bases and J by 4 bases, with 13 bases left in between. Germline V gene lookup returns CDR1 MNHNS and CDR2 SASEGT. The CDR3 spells CASKVGGAETQYF. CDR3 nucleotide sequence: TGTGCCAGCAAAGTAGGAGGGGCAGAGACCCAGTACTTC.

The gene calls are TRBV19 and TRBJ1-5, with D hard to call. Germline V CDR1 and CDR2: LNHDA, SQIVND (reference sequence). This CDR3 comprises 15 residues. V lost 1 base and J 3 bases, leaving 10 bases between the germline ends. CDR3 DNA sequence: TGTGCCAGTAGTATAGGGGATGTCGTCAATCAGCCCCAGCATTTT. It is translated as CASSIGDVVNQPQHF.

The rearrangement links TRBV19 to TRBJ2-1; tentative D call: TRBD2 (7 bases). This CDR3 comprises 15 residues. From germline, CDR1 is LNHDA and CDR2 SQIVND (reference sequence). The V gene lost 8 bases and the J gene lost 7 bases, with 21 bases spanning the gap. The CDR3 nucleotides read TGTGCCAGTTACTCATGGGGGGGCGACGGGAATGAGCAGTTCTTC. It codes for CASYSWGGDGNEQFF.

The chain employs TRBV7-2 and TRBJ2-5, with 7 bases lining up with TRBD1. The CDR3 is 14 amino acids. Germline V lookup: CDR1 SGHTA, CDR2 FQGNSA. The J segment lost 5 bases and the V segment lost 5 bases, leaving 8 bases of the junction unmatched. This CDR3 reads CASSTQTGWETQYF. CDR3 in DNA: TGTGCCAGCAGCACCCAGACAGGGTGGGAGACCCAGTACTTC. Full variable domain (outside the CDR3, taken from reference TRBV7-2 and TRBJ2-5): GAGVSQSPSNKVTEKGKDVELRCDPISGHTALYWYRQSLGQGLEFLIYFQGNSAPDKSGLPSDRFSAERTGGSVSTLTIQRTQQEDSAVYLCASSTQTGWETQYFGPGTRLLVL.

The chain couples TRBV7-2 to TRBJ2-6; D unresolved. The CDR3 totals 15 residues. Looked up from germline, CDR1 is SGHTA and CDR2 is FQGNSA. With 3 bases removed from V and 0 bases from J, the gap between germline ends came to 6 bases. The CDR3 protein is CASSLRSSGANVLTF. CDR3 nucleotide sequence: TGTGCCAGCAGCTTGAGAAGCTCTGGGGCCAACGTCCTGACTTTC.

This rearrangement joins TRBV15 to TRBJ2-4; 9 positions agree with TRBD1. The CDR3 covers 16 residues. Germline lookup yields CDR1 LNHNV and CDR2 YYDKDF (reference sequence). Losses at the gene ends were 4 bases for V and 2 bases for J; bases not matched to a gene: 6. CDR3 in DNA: TGTGCCACCAGCAAACCGGGACAGGGCTCCAAAAACATTCAGTACTTC. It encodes CATSKPGQGSKNIQYF.

The CDR3 loop is CASSVERLNTEAFF. The DNA of the CDR3 is TGTGCCAGCAGCGTAGAACGCTTGAACACTGAAGCTTTCTTT. The V gene is TRBV9, the J gene TRBJ1-1; the D is unclear. The CDR3 length is 14 residues. Germline CDR1 is SGDLS and CDR2 is YYNGEE. V was shortened by 0 bases and J by 0 bases, with 6 bases between the two germline ends.

CDR3 DNA sequence: TGTGCCAGCTCACCACGTCTTGTGTCGGGAGGTTTTTTGGCTGAGCAGTTCTTC. It yields the protein CASSPRLVSGGFLAEQFF. The chain employs TRBV18 and TRBJ2-1; 7 nucleotides agree with TRBD2. V lost 1 base, J lost 9 bases, and 18 bases stayed unmatched. Per the germline V gene, CDR1 is KGHSH and CDR2 is LQKENI. The CDR3 extends over 18 amino acids.

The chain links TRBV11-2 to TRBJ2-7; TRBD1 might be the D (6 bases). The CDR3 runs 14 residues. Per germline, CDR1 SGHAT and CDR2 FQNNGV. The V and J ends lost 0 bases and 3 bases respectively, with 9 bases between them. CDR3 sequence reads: CASSLEPDSYEQYF. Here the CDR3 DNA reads TGTGCCAGCAGCTTAGAACCGGACAGCTACGAGCAGTACTTC.

The CDR3 here is CASSPGTLYQETQYF. DNA for the CDR3: TGTGCCAGCAGCCCCGGGACTCTGTACCAAGAGACCCAGTACTTC. J is TRBJ2-5 and V is TRBV14; the D gene is possibly TRBD2 (6 bases). CDR1 and CDR2 from the germline V gene are SGHDN and FVKESK. The CDR3 totals 15 residues. Trimming took 4 bases from V and 0 from J, leaving 12 bases between them.

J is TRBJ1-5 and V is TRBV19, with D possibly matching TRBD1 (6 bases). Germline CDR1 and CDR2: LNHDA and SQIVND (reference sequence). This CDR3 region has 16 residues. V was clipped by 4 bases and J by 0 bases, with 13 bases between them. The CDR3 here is CASSTFSGVSNQPQHF. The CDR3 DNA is TGTGCCAGTAGTACCTTCTCAGGGGTTAGCAATCAGCCCCAGCATTTT.

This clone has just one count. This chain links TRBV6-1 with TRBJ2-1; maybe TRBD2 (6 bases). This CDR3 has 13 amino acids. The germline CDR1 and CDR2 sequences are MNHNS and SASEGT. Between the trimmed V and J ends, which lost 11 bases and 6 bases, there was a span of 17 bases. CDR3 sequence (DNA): TGTGCCGGTGAGGGCGGGGTGGGCAATGAGCAGTTCTTC. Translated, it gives CAGEGGVGNEQFF.

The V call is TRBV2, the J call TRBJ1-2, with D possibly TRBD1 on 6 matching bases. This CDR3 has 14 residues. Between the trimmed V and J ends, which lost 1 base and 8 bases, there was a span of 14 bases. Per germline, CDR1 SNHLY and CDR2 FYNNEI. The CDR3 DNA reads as TGTGCCAGCAGTGAAGTTTTGGGGGCGCGAGGCTACACCTTC. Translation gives CASSEVLGARGYTF. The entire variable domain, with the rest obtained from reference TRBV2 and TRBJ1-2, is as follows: EPEVTQTPSHQVTQMGQEVILRCVPISNHLYFYWYRQILGQKVEFLVSFYNNEISEKSEIFDDQFSVERPDGSNFTLKIRSTKLEDSAMYFCASSEVLGARGYTFGSGTRLTVV.

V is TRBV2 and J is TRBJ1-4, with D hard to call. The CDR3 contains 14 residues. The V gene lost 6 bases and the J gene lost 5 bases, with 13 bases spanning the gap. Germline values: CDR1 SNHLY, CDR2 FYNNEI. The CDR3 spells CASRGTLLNEKLFF. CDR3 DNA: TGTGCCAGCAGGGGTACCCTCTTAAATGAAAAACTGTTTTTT.

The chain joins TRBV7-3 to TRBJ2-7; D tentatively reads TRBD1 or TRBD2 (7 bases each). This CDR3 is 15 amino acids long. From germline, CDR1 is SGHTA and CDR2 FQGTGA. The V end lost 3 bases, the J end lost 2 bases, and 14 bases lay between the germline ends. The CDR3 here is CASSLSGGVAYEQYF. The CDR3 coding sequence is TGTGCCAGCAGCTTGTCAGGGGGGGTAGCCTACGAGCAGTACTTC.

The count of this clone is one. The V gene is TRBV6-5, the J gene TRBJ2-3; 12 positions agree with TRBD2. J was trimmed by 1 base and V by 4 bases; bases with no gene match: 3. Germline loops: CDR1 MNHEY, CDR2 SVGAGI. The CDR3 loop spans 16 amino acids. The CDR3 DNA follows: TGTGCCAGCAGTTCACGACTAGCGGGAGGCACAGATACGCAGTATTTT. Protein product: CASSSRLAGGTDTQYF.

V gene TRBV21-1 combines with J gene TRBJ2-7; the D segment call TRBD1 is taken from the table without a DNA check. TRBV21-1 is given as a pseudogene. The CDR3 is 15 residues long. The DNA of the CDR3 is TGTGCCAGCAGCAAAGCCAACGCCCAGAAAAAGGAGCAGTACTTC. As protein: CASSKANAQKKEQYF.

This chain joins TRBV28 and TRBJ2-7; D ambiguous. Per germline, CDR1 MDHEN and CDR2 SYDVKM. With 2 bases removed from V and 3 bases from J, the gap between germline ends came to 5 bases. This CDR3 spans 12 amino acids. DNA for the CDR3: TGTGCCAGCAGTTTACTACACTACGAGCAGTACTTC. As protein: CASSLLHYEQYF.

The CDR3 DNA reads as TGTGCCAGCAGCTTAATTGGTCGGGGAACGGAAGAGACCCAGTACTTC. Translating it yields CASSLIGRGTEETQYF. V and J are TRBV7-8 and TRBJ2-5; tentative D call: TRBD2 (5 bases). The CDR3 has 16 residues. Trimming shortened V by 2 bases and J by 3 bases, and 16 bases separated the two germline ends. Germline V gives CDR1 SGHVS, CDR2 FQNEAQ.

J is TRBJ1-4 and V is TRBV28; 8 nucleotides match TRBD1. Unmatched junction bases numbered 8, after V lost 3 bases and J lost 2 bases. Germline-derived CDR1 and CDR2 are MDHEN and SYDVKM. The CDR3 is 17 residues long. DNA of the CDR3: TGTGCCAGCAGTTTTTACAGGGGGAACCCGACTAATGAAAAACTGTTTTTT. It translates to CASSFYRGNPTNEKLFF.

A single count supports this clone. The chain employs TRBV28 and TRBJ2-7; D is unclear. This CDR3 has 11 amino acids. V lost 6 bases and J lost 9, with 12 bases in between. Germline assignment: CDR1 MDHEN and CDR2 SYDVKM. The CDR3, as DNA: TGTGCCAGCAGCTCAACAGACGGGCAGTACTTC. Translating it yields CASSSTDGQYF.